Presented here are 28 T cell receptor beta chains from one specimen sequenced in a study of blood T cell repertoires in COVID-19. TCRdb's copy holds only in-frame clones and misses some; the assay was immunoSEQ multiplex PCR. The sample shows 100,000 to 150,000 clones, around four fifths of them seen only once. The sequencing sample was made of peripheral blood. All receptors come from an elderly man with COVID-19, enrolled during active disease.

The V and J genes are TRBV21-1 and TRBJ2-1; the D call of TRBD2 is as the table states it, not checked on the DNA. TRBV21-1 is designated a pseudogene. The CDR3 covers 15 residues. CDR3 nucleotide sequence: TGTGCCAGCACCACGACTAGACCCTACTACAATGAGCAGTTCTTC. Translation: CASTTTRPYYNEQFF.

Comments on this clone: Within the sample, other DNA sequences also encode this same CDR3. V gene TRBV7-9 combines with J gene TRBJ1-1; 8 nucleotides agree with TRBD1. V was clipped by 3 bases and J by 5 bases; unmatched bases: 5. The germline gives CDR1 SEHNR, CDR2 FQNEAQ (reference sequence). This CDR3 is built from 14 residues. The CDR3 spells CASSFQTGETEAFF. The CDR3 coding sequence is TGTGCCAGCAGCTTCCAGACAGGGGAAACTGAAGCTTTCTTT.

The chain links TRBV2 to TRBJ2-1; TRBD2 matches at 11 bases. CDR3 length equals 17 residues. Germline loops: CDR1 SNHLY, CDR2 FYNNEI. The ends lost 10 bases at V and 5 bases at J; junction bases unmatched: 16. The CDR3 DNA reads as TGTGCCATCCCGGGACTAGCGGAAGGATACGTTAACAATGAGCAGTTCTTC. It codes for CAIPGLAEGYVNNEQFF.

The V and J genes are TRBV18 and TRBJ2-1; maybe TRBD2 (6 bases). The CDR3 totals 14 residues. Trimming stripped 6 bases from V and 4 bases from J, with 13 bases between. Germline V gene lookup returns CDR1 KGHSH and CDR2 LQKENI. The DNA of the CDR3 is TGTGCCAGCTCCCCGGGGACTGAATACAATGAGCAGTTCTTC. Encoded protein: CASSPGTEYNEQFF.

The J gene is TRBJ2-2, the V gene TRBV27, with 10 bases matching TRBD1. Germline assignment: CDR1 MNHEY and CDR2 SMNVEV (reference sequence). Losses at the gene ends were 5 bases for V and 4 bases for J; bases not matched to a gene: 16. The CDR3 runs to 19 residues. This CDR3 reads CASSPFPGDRGLGTGELFF. The CDR3 DNA is TGTGCCAGCAGTCCCTTTCCAGGAGACAGGGGGCTTGGCACCGGGGAGCTGTTTTTT.

V and J are TRBV10-3 and TRBJ1-4; TRBD1 aligns across 11 bases. V lost 10 bases, J lost 5 bases, and 3 bases stayed unmatched. The CDR3 is 13 residues long. Looked up from germline, CDR1 is ENHRY and CDR2 is SYGVKD. The CDR3 DNA reads TGTGCCACGCGGGACAGGGGGAATGAAAAACTGTTTTTT. Translation gives CATRDRGNEKLFF.

A few counts support this clone. The chain uses TRBV6-6 and TRBJ1-3, with 8 nucleotides matching TRBD1. The CDR3 extends over 13 amino acids. Looked up from germline, CDR1 is MNHNY and CDR2 is SVGAGI (reference sequence). V lost 6 bases and J lost 8; bases outside the gene matches: 6. The CDR3 reads CASSFDRGYTIYF. The CDR3 nucleotides are TGTGCCAGCAGCTTCGACAGGGGATACACCATATATTTT.

This clone was counted between two and nine times. The genes are TRBV6-5 and TRBJ1-1, with a tentative D call TRBD1 (5 bases). CDR3 length equals 13 residues. Germline values: CDR1 MNHEY, CDR2 SVGAGI. Trimming removed 2 bases from V and 3 bases from J, with 7 bases in between. The DNA of the CDR3 is TGTGCCAGCAGTTACGACAGCGACACTGAAGCTTTCTTT. Protein: CASSYDSDTEAFF.

The chain has TRBV2 and TRBJ2-1; 11 positions agree with TRBD1. The CDR3 has 16 residues. Germline loops: CDR1 SNHLY, CDR2 FYNNEI. Germline trimming cut 4 bases from V and 2 bases from J; bases unmatched to any gene: 4. CDR3 protein: CASSVRTGGAYNEQFF. The CDR3, as DNA: TGTGCCAGCAGTGTGAGGACAGGGGGCGCCTACAATGAGCAGTTCTTC.

V usage is TRBV6-2 or TRBV6-3 and J usage is TRBJ2-7, with D maybe TRBD2 (6 bases). This CDR3 is 15 amino acids long. From germline, CDR1 is MNHEY and CDR2 SVGEGT. V gave up 0 bases and J gave up 0 bases, with 9 bases separating them. This CDR3 reads CASSYSETSSYEQYF. CDR3 DNA: TGTGCCAGCAGTTACTCCGAGACTAGCTCCTACGAGCAGTACTTC.

The J gene is TRBJ2-2, the V gene TRBV2, with 7 bases that match TRBD1. V was clipped by 4 bases and J by 1 base; unmatched bases: 0. The CDR3 totals 14 residues. Germline-derived CDR1 and CDR2 are SNHLY and FYNNEI. CDR3 sequence: CASSGTGNTGELFF. The DNA for the CDR3 is TGTGCCAGCAGTGGGACAGGGAACACCGGGGAGCTGTTTTTT.

The chain employs TRBV21-1 and TRBJ2-3; the table's D call, TRBD1, was not checked against the DNA. TRBV21-1 is an annotated pseudogene. The CDR3 is 16 amino acids. The CDR3 region has the DNA TGTGCCAGCAGCACCGGGACAGGGGTTAGCACAGATACGCAGTATTTT. Translated: CASSTGTGVSTDTQYF.

The V and J genes are TRBV7-2 and TRBJ1-6; weak D call: TRBD1 (5 bases). V was cut by 1 base and J by 10 bases, with 11 bases left in between. Germline V gene lookup returns CDR1 SGHTA and CDR2 FQGNSA. CDR3 length equals 14 residues. The CDR3 DNA reads TGTGCCAGCAGCTTAGATGGGACTGTCTCACCCCTCCACTTT. Protein product: CASSLDGTVSPLHF. The whole variable domain, filled in from reference TRBV7-2 and TRBJ1-6, reads GAGVSQSPSNKVTEKGKDVELRCDPISGHTALYWYRQSLGQGLEFLIYFQGNSAPDKSGLPSDRFSAERTGGSVSTLTIQRTQQEDSAVYLCASSLDGTVSPLHFGNGTRLTVT.

This chain connects TRBV30 to TRBJ1-2; D ambiguous. V lost 6 bases and J lost 3, with 17 bases in between. Germline V CDR1 and CDR2: GTSNPN, SVGIG (reference sequence). The CDR3 is 14 amino acids. DNA of the CDR3: TGTGCCTGTCGGACGGCCGCGGGTCACTATGGCTACACCTTC. It codes for CACRTAAGHYGYTF.

The rearrangement uses TRBV3-1 (or the pseudogene TRBV3-2) and TRBJ2-5; 7 bases line up with TRBD2. V was clipped by 0 bases and J by 13 bases; unmatched bases: 8. Germline V lookup: CDR1 LGHDT, CDR2 YNNKEL (reference sequence). This CDR3 region has 13 residues. The CDR3 spells CASSQDGGLRRYF. The CDR3 nucleotides are TGTGCCAGCAGCCAAGACGGGGGGTTGAGGCGGTACTTC.

The chain employs TRBV6-5 and TRBJ2-3, with 7 bases that match TRBD2. There are 15 residues in the CDR3. Per germline, CDR1 MNHEY and CDR2 SVGAGI. Trimming cost V 5 bases and J 5 bases; bases outside gene matches: 10. CDR3 sequence: CASSRPGLSVDTQYF. The CDR3 DNA sequence: TGTGCCAGCAGTCGCCCGGGACTATCAGTAGATACGCAGTATTTT.

This clone was found a few times. The chain's CDR3 is CASSVSGRGSGEQFF. CDR3 nucleotide sequence: TGTGCCAGCAGCGTTAGCGGGAGGGGGTCTGGGGAGCAGTTCTTC. The V gene is TRBV9, the J gene TRBJ2-1; 11 bases line up with TRBD2. CDR3 size: 15 residues. Germline CDR1 and CDR2: SGDLS and YYNGEE. V was clipped by 2 bases and J by 10 bases; unmatched bases: 8.

The rearrangement uses TRBV27 and TRBJ1-1, with D unclear. Trimming left V 1 base short and J 1 base short, with 4 bases between. CDR3 length: 13 amino acids. The germline V gene encodes CDR1 MNHEY and CDR2 SMNVEV (reference sequence). The CDR3 here is CASSLYRNTEAFF. The DNA of the CDR3 is TGTGCCAGCAGTTTATACAGGAACACTGAAGCTTTCTTT.

The chain couples TRBV10-3 to TRBJ2-2, with a possible D match to TRBD2 (5 bases). This CDR3 comprises 12 residues. V was cut by 7 bases and J by 7 bases, with 10 bases left in between. Per germline, CDR1 ENHRY and CDR2 SYGVKD. The CDR3 nucleotides are TGTGCCATCAAGTCCGACTACGGGGAGCTGTTTTTT. Amino acids: CAIKSDYGELFF.

This clone was detected a few times. As the CDR3 is not closed by the conserved phenylalanine or tryptophan, this likely results from a read error. It is unclear where the CDR3 begins or ends on the DNA, so no DNA is shown, and the CDR3 is as TCRdb lists it. This chain uses TRBV28 with TRBJ2-7; the DNA was not compared with TRBD1, the D call given in the table. Ends included, the CDR3 has 14 residues. CDR1 is MDHEN, CDR2 SYDVKM, per germline. CDR3 protein: CASSKAGTGGDRRI.

About this clone: Other DNA sequences in the same sample also yield this CDR3. This chain uses TRBV7-2 with TRBJ1-2, with 7 bases aligning to TRBD1. Germline V lookup: CDR1 SGHTA, CDR2 FQGNSA. The CDR3 extends over 13 amino acids. J gave up 3 bases and V 5 bases, and 3 bases lay outside the gene matches. This chain's CDR3 is CASSPDRDYGYTF. The DNA for the CDR3 is TGTGCCAGCAGCCCTGACAGGGACTATGGCTACACCTTC.

V usage is TRBV7-2 and J usage is TRBJ1-6; 8 positions match TRBD1. V gave up 1 base and J gave up 10 bases; unmatched junction bases: 15. The germline V gene encodes CDR1 SGHTA and CDR2 FQGNSA. This CDR3 contains 18 residues. CDR3 residues: CASSLGYYSKDRDSPLHF. CDR3 sequence (DNA): TGTGCCAGCAGCTTAGGCTACTATTCAAAGGACAGGGACTCACCCCTCCACTTT.

This clone was seen just once. This chain links TRBV29-1 with TRBJ2-2, with TRBD2 matching 9 bases. The germline V gene has CDR1 SQVTM and CDR2 ANQGSEA. The CDR3 totals 14 residues. The V and J ends lost 3 bases and 4 bases, in that order; junction bases with no gene match: 3. The CDR3 DNA reads as TGCAGCGTTGACCCGCGGGAGGGCACCGGGGAGCTGTTTTTT. It specifies CSVDPREGTGELFF.

The V and J genes are TRBV5-1 and TRBJ2-3, with 14 bases matching TRBD2. Trimming cost V 2 bases and J 1 base; bases outside gene matches: 3. This CDR3 has 17 amino acids. Germline V gene lookup returns CDR1 SGHRS and CDR2 YFSETQ. The CDR3 nucleotides read TGCGCCAGCAGCTTAATGGGACTAGCGGGAGGCACAGATACGCAGTATTTT. The encoded protein is CASSLMGLAGGTDTQYF.

This clone was picked up a small number of times. The chain joins TRBV5-1 to TRBJ2-2; D unclear. The CDR3 contains 16 residues. Germline-derived CDR1 and CDR2 are SGHRS and YFSETQ. The V end was cut by 1 base, the J end by 0 bases, with 10 bases between. The CDR3 is CASSLRRVTNTGELFF. The CDR3 coding sequence is TGCGCCAGCAGCTTGCGTCGGGTTACGAACACCGGGGAGCTGTTTTTT.

CDR3 nucleotide sequence: TGCACCAGCAGCCAAGGAGGGCTTTACTATGGCTACACCTTC. It yields the protein CTSSQGGLYYGYTF. The chain uses TRBV1 and TRBJ1-2. TRBV1 is designated a pseudogene. There are 14 residues in the CDR3.

This chain links TRBV29-1 with TRBJ2-1, with 7 bases that match TRBD2. Germline assignment: CDR1 SQVTM and CDR2 ANQGSEA. The CDR3 has 16 amino acids. V lost 5 bases and J lost 1; bases outside the gene matches: 11. This CDR3 is CSVPSRLADSYNEQFF. In DNA form, the CDR3 reads TGCAGCGTTCCTTCGCGTCTAGCGGATTCCTACAATGAGCAGTTCTTC.

This clone was seen many times. The chain has TRBV7-2 and TRBJ2-7; 10 bases match TRBD2. The CDR3 covers 19 residues. From germline, CDR1 is SGHTA and CDR2 FQGNSA. Trimming at V came to 3 bases and at J to 4 bases, leaving 18 bases not matched to a gene. CDR3 nucleotides: TGTGCCAGCAGCTTGGACCCCCCCTTCACTAGCGGGATCCGGTACGAGCAGTACTTC. It yields the protein CASSLDPPFTSGIRYEQYF.